A single sample is the source of the 26 T cell receptor beta chains below, sequenced in a study of blood T cell repertoires in COVID-19. Assay used: immunoSEQ multiplex PCR; TCRdb lists only in-frame clones, some missing. The repertoire holds approximately 210,000 clones, with approximately 82% as singletons. Sequenced material: peripheral blood. The receptors were sampled from a woman aged 70-85 years with active or convalescent COVID-19.

The CDR3 region is CASSVGGGVTGELFF. Here the CDR3 DNA reads TGTGCCAGCAGCGTAGGCGGGGGGGTTACCGGGGAGCTGTTTTTT. The chain has TRBV9 and TRBJ2-2, with 9 bases matching TRBD2. The CDR3 length is 15 residues. Germline V CDR1 and CDR2: SGDLS, YYNGEE. The ends lost 0 bases at V and 5 bases at J; junction bases unmatched: 2.

The J gene is TRBJ2-7, the V gene TRBV6-5; D is possibly TRBD2 (5 bases). The germline gives CDR1 MNHEY, CDR2 SVGAGI. The CDR3 length is 15 residues. V was pared by 6 bases and J by 7 bases, with 22 bases between. The CDR3 region is CASSPGVGRTREQYF. Here the CDR3 DNA reads TGTGCCAGCAGCCCCGGAGTTGGTCGTACTAGGGAGCAGTACTTC.

Only a few counts were recorded for this clone. The sample has other DNA sequences that encode this CDR3 too. The chain has TRBV5-1 and TRBJ1-1, with D unresolved. The CDR3 covers 13 residues. V lost 0 bases to trimming and J lost 0 bases, with 3 bases between them. Germline V gene data show CDR1 as SGHRS and CDR2 as YFSETQ. CDR3 in amino acids: CASSLGVNTEAFF. The CDR3 DNA reads as TGCGCCAGCAGCTTGGGAGTGAACACTGAAGCTTTCTTT.

The V and J genes are TRBV29-1 and TRBJ2-1; no reliable D call. The CDR3 has 12 residues. The germline V gene encodes CDR1 SQVTM and CDR2 ANQGSEA. V was shortened by 8 bases and J by 5 bases, with 13 bases between the two germline ends. This chain's CDR3 is CSPQRVHNEQFF. In nucleotides, the CDR3 is TGCAGCCCCCAACGGGTCCACAATGAGCAGTTCTTC.

The rearrangement uses TRBV27 and TRBJ1-2; 7 bases align to TRBD1. The V and J ends lost 2 bases and 4 bases, in that order; junction bases with no gene match: 7. Germline V gene data show CDR1 as MNHEY and CDR2 as SMNVEV (reference sequence). The CDR3 runs to 15 residues. DNA of the CDR3: TGTGCCAGCAGTTTAGACAGGGCGAGCCGCTATGGCTACACCTTC. It encodes CASSLDRASRYGYTF.

The chain is built from TRBV7-8 and TRBJ2-5; possible D gene TRBD2, 6 bases. Germline V CDR1 and CDR2: SGHVS, FQNEAQ. CDR3 size: 15 residues. V gave up 5 bases and J gave up 5 bases, with 18 bases separating them. In DNA form, the CDR3 reads TGTGCCAGCAGCCCAGGGACTGGATGGGGTGAGACCCAGTACTTC. Translated: CASSPGTGWGETQYF.

Details on this clone: Other nucleotide sequences from this sample produce the same CDR3. The chain carries TRBV19 and TRBJ2-7, with 8 bases that match TRBD1. Germline CDR1 and CDR2: LNHDA and SQIVND (reference sequence). J was trimmed by 2 bases and V by 5 bases; bases with no gene match: 8. This CDR3 is built from 15 residues. The CDR3 loop is CASSVTGTGAYEQYF. CDR3 nucleotides: TGTGCCAGTAGTGTCACCGGGACAGGAGCCTACGAGCAGTACTTC.

In its sample, this clone was seen a few times. V and J are TRBV5-1 and TRBJ2-1; 10 positions agree with TRBD2. Germline CDR1 is SGHRS and CDR2 is YFSETQ. Unmatched junction bases numbered 6, after V lost 1 base and J lost 2 bases. CDR3 length: 17 amino acids. CDR3 sequence reads: CASSLTILAGAYNEQFF. For the CDR3, the DNA is TGCGCCAGCAGCTTGACCATCCTAGCGGGAGCCTACAATGAGCAGTTCTTC.

This chain joins TRBV19 and TRBJ1-5; 7 nucleotides match TRBD1. This CDR3 region has 15 residues. In germline, CDR1 is LNHDA, CDR2 SQIVND (reference sequence). V lost 6 bases to trimming and J lost 11 bases; unmatched junction nucleotides: 16. CDR3 in amino acids: CASSHLAGGQEAQHF. For the CDR3, the DNA is TGTGCCAGTAGCCACCTTGCAGGGGGGCAGGAAGCCCAGCATTTT.

This chain connects TRBV9 to TRBJ1-1; D is possibly TRBD1 (5 bases). Germline V gene data show CDR1 as SGDLS and CDR2 as YYNGEE. The V end lost 3 bases, the J end lost 4 bases, and 16 bases lay between the germline ends. This CDR3 comprises 15 residues. The CDR3 reads CASSGRRGSGTEAFF. In DNA, the CDR3 is TGTGCCAGCAGCGGACGTAGGGGATCTGGCACTGAAGCTTTCTTT.

For this clone: Other nucleotide sequences from this sample produce the same CDR3. The rearrangement uses TRBV18 and TRBJ2-5, with D possibly being TRBD1 (5 bases). The germline V and J ends were trimmed by 1 base and 3 bases, with 6 bases remaining between them. The V gene's germline CDR1 is KGHSH and CDR2 LQKENI. The CDR3 contains 13 residues. CDR3 in DNA: TGTGCCAGCTCACCACAGGGGAAAGAGACCCAGTACTTC. It yields the protein CASSPQGKETQYF.

In this sample, this clone turned up once. At one end, the junction sequence differs from germline, possibly due to a read error. The rearrangement uses TRBV29-1 and TRBJ2-3; the match to TRBD1 covers 8 bases. CDR1 and CDR2 from the germline V gene are SQVTM and ANQGSEA. CDR3 size: 14 residues. CDR3 amino acids: CSVEDRAGTGTQYF. The CDR3 nucleotides read TGCAGCGTTGAAGATAGAGCTGGGACAGGTACGCAGTATTTT.

The rearrangement joins TRBV6-1 to TRBJ2-3; TRBD2 might be the D (6 bases). There are 16 residues in the CDR3. Between the trimmed V and J ends, which lost 3 bases and 3 bases, there was a span of 16 bases. Germline CDR1 reads MNHNS; CDR2 reads SASEGT. CDR3 in amino acids: CASSDLGGPKTDTQYF. CDR3 coding DNA: TGTGCCAGCAGTGACCTAGGAGGGCCCAAGACAGATACGCAGTATTTT.

V and J are TRBV7-2 and TRBJ2-2; D unresolved. V lost 1 base to trimming and J lost 4 bases, with 7 bases between them. This CDR3 has 14 residues. The germline gives CDR1 SGHTA, CDR2 FQGNSA. Written as DNA, the CDR3 is TGTGCCAGCAGCTTAGGTAGACTCACCGGGGAGCTGTTTTTT. Its protein product is CASSLGRLTGELFF.

This rearrangement joins TRBV10-3 to TRBJ2-1; the match to TRBD2 covers 10 bases. The CDR3 totals 18 residues. V dropped 3 bases and J dropped 4; count of bases not matched to a gene: 12. Germline loops: CDR1 ENHRY, CDR2 SYGVKD. CDR3 DNA: TGTGCCATCAGTGACTCCAGCGGGAGGGCCCCCGGGTACAATGAGCAGTTCTTC. It yields the protein CAISDSSGRAPGYNEQFF.

The rearrangement uses TRBV10-2 and TRBJ1-4; D is possibly TRBD1 (6 bases). Germline V gene data show CDR1 as WSHSY and CDR2 as SAAADI. The V end was cut by 7 bases, the J end by 2 bases, with 11 bases between. The CDR3 loop spans 14 amino acids. CDR3 residues: CASTWTATNEKLFF. CDR3 nucleotide sequence: TGCGCCAGCACGTGGACAGCGACTAATGAAAAACTGTTTTTT.

The rearrangement joins TRBV5-4 to TRBJ2-7; TRBD2 might be the D (6 bases). Germline V CDR1 and CDR2: SGHNT, YYREEE (reference sequence). CDR3 length: 13 residues. Trimming stripped 10 bases from V and 0 bases from J, with 14 bases between. The CDR3 is CAGRGGPSYEQYF. The CDR3 DNA follows: TGTGCCGGAAGGGGAGGCCCCTCCTACGAGCAGTACTTC.

This clone was counted between two and nine times. The chain links TRBV7-9 to TRBJ2-2; 13 bases line up with TRBD2. Germline V gene sequence: CDR1 SEHNR, CDR2 FQNEAQ (reference sequence). With 8 bases clipped from V and 4 bases from J, the junction kept 7 bases outside the gene matches. This CDR3 comprises 16 residues. The CDR3 region is CASRTSGGDGTGELFF. CDR3 sequence (DNA): TGTGCCAGCCGGACTAGCGGGGGAGATGGCACCGGGGAGCTGTTTTTT.

The V gene is TRBV3-1 (or the pseudogene TRBV3-2), the J gene TRBJ2-2, with 10 bases that match TRBD2. The CDR3 has 15 residues. Germline CDR1 reads LGHDT; CDR2 reads YNNKEL (reference sequence). V lost 6 bases, J lost 6 bases, and 7 bases stayed unmatched. The CDR3: CASSLLSGRAGELFF. CDR3 nucleotide sequence: TGTGCCAGCAGTCTTCTCAGCGGGAGGGCCGGGGAGCTGTTTTTT.

The chain uses TRBV9 and TRBJ1-4, with a weak D call TRBD1 (6 bases). V shed 4 bases and J shed 3 bases, with 10 bases lying between them. Germline V CDR1 and CDR2: SGDLS, YYNGEE. The CDR3 sequence is 14 residues long. CDR3 amino acids: CASSKGGANEKLFF. The CDR3 region has the DNA TGTGCCAGCAGCAAAGGGGGGGCTAATGAAAAACTGTTTTTT.

This clone is a singleton in its sample. The rearrangement links TRBV6-5 to TRBJ1-1, with TRBD1 identical over 10 bases. The V and J ends lost 5 bases and 3 bases, in that order; junction bases with no gene match: 6. Germline assignment: CDR1 MNHEY and CDR2 SVGAGI. The CDR3 runs 15 residues. The CDR3 reads CASSLGTGADTEAFF. Here the CDR3 DNA reads TGTGCCAGCAGTCTAGGGACAGGGGCGGACACTGAAGCTTTCTTT.

This chain links TRBV2 with TRBJ2-1, with no clear D. CDR3 length equals 14 residues. Germline lookup yields CDR1 SNHLY and CDR2 FYNNEI. The V gene lost 0 bases and the J gene lost 4 bases, with 7 bases spanning the gap. Written as DNA, the CDR3 is TGTGCCAGCAGTGAAGCGGCAGGTTACAATGAGCAGTTCTTC. This encodes CASSEAAGYNEQFF.

As DNA, the CDR3 is TGTGCCAGCGGGGCAGGGGACGGCTCACCCCTCCACTTT. Protein product: CASGAGDGSPLHF. The rearrangement uses TRBV9 and TRBJ1-6; D may be TRBD1 (6 bases). This CDR3 is 13 amino acids long. The ends were cut back, 7 bases at V and 10 bases at J, with 15 bases in the middle. The germline V gene encodes CDR1 SGDLS and CDR2 YYNGEE. The whole variable domain, filled in from reference TRBV9 and TRBJ1-6, reads DSGVTQTPKHLITATGQRVTLRCSPRSGDLSVYWYQQSLDQGLQFLIQYYNGEERAKGNILERFSAQQFPDLHSELNLSSLELGDSALYFCASGAGDGSPLHFGNGTRLTVT.

This rearrangement joins TRBV14 to TRBJ2-1; maybe TRBD2 (5 bases). This CDR3 is 16 amino acids long. Germline V gene sequence: CDR1 SGHDN, CDR2 FVKESK. Trimming took off 4 bases at V and 0 bases at J, with 13 bases between the two ends. CDR3 sequence: CASSRPGSSSYNEQFF. The CDR3 nucleotides are TGTGCCAGCAGCCGTCCTGGGAGTAGCTCCTACAATGAGCAGTTCTTC.

The chain carries TRBV7-9 and TRBJ1-1; unclear D gene. This CDR3 comprises 14 residues. Germline V CDR1 and CDR2: SEHNR, FQNEAQ (reference sequence). V lost 5 bases to trimming and J lost 0 bases, with 10 bases between them. The CDR3 region has the DNA TGTGCCAGCAGCGAACTAACGATGAACACTGAAGCTTTCTTT. Encoded protein: CASSELTMNTEAFF.

This chain links TRBV29-1 with TRBJ2-7; tentatively, D is TRBD2 (5 bases). The CDR3 is 14 amino acids. V was clipped by 1 base and J by 2 bases, with 12 bases between them. Germline V lookup: CDR1 SQVTM, CDR2 ANQGSEA. CDR3 sequence: CSVEGGPGTYEQYF. Written as DNA, the CDR3 is TGCAGCGTTGAAGGAGGGCCAGGCACCTACGAGCAGTACTTC.